Presented here are 29 T cell receptor beta chains from one specimen sequenced in a study of long-term antiretroviral therapy in people with HIV (dated by TCRdb to between 2021 and 2024). Sequencing of the TRB variable region was done with the immunoSEQ hsTCRB v3.0 assay at survey level resolution. TCRdb stores this immuneACCESS table with in-frame sequences only. Part of the clones is absent; in the studies checked, under half of the shortfall reflects unresolved V genes, and no reason is known for the rest. The sample has about 30,000 clones on record, around 84% of them singletons. The ten largest clones capture 4.5% to 5% of the sample. Sequenced here: unsorted PBMCs, sampled roughly 2.9 years before starting antiretroviral therapy. The receptors come from a woman aged 25 to 39 with HIV.

The chain is built from TRBV19 and TRBJ2-5; TRBD2 matches 8 bases. Trimming removed 3 bases from V and 2 bases from J; junction bases left unmatched: 8. The CDR3 sequence is 16 residues long. Germline V gene sequence: CDR1 LNHDA, CDR2 SQIVND (reference sequence). CDR3: CASSIPGLGRQETQYF. Here the CDR3 DNA reads TGTGCCAGTAGTATCCCGGGACTAGGTCGACAAGAGACCCAGTACTTC.

The chain joins TRBV10-3 to TRBJ2-1; 9 bases line up with TRBD2. The germline V gene has CDR1 ENHRY and CDR2 SYGVKD. After removal of 5 bases from V and 3 bases from J, the junction contained 14 bases not matched to a gene. The CDR3 covers 18 residues. CDR3 DNA sequence: TGTGCCATCAGTCAATGGGCTAGCGGGGTGGATGTCTACAATGAGCAGTTCTTC. Encoded protein: CAISQWASGVDVYNEQFF.

The V and J genes are TRBV10-1 and TRBJ1-5; D not certain. V gave up 7 bases and J gave up 0 bases, with 10 bases separating them. This CDR3 has 14 amino acids. Germline V gene sequence: CDR1 WNHNN, CDR2 SYGVQD (reference sequence). The CDR3 reads CASTSGSSNQPQHF. The CDR3 DNA follows: TGCGCCAGCACGTCAGGTAGTAGCAATCAGCCCCAGCATTTT.

V is TRBV10-3 and J is TRBJ2-1; 12 bases align to TRBD1. The ends lost 6 bases at V and 5 bases at J; junction bases unmatched: 11. CDR3 length equals 17 residues. The germline CDR1 and CDR2 sequences are ENHRY and SYGVKD. The CDR3 bases are TGTGCCATCAGCCCGGGACAGGGGGCCCCAGGCAACAATGAGCAGTTCTTC. This gives the protein CAISPGQGAPGNNEQFF.

This clone showed up just once. V usage is TRBV6-6 and J usage is TRBJ2-2; TRBD1 aligns across 8 bases. This CDR3 is built from 14 residues. Looked up from germline, CDR1 is MNHNY and CDR2 is SVGAGI (reference sequence). Trimming removed 6 bases from V and 1 base from J; junction bases left unmatched: 1. The CDR3 here is CASRGTGNTGELFF. CDR3 in DNA: TGTGCCAGCAGGGGGACAGGGAACACCGGGGAGCTGTTTTTT.

The chain couples TRBV7-8 to TRBJ1-1; D is undetermined. Trimming took 6 bases from V and 5 from J, leaving 10 bases between them. From germline, CDR1 is SGHVS and CDR2 FQNEAQ. The length of the CDR3 is 12 residues. The CDR3 DNA sequence: TGTGCCAGCAGGAACCAAGTGACTGAAGCTTTCTTT. It encodes CASRNQVTEAFF.

This sequence joins TRBV6-5 and TRBJ2-7, with 10 bases that match TRBD1. Trimming removed 9 bases from V and 6 bases from J; junction bases left unmatched: 8. Germline CDR1 and CDR2: MNHEY and SVGAGI. This CDR3 contains 13 residues. This chain's CDR3 is CASTPDRGPEQYF. Written as DNA, the CDR3 is TGTGCCAGTACCCCAGACAGGGGGCCCGAGCAGTACTTC.

The chain couples TRBV7-2 to TRBJ1-2; 7 positions agree with TRBD1. Trimming cost V 5 bases and J 3 bases; bases outside gene matches: 9. There are 15 residues in the CDR3. Germline-derived CDR1 and CDR2 are SGHTA and FQGNSA. The CDR3 DNA reads as TGTGCCAGCAGCACCTTCGAGGGGGCTTACTATGGCTACACCTTC. Its protein is CASSTFEGAYYGYTF.

The chain joins TRBV6-1 to TRBJ2-2, with D possibly matching TRBD1 (6 bases). V lost 9 bases to trimming and J lost 6 bases, with 17 bases between them. Germline-derived CDR1 and CDR2 are MNHNS and SASEGT. The CDR3 is 14 amino acids. In DNA form, the CDR3 reads TGTGCCAGTATTACAGGGAATAACGCCGGGGAGCTGTTTTTT. It encodes CASITGNNAGELFF.

V gene TRBV21-1 combines with J gene TRBJ2-5; TRBD2, the D gene given by the table, was not confirmed from the DNA. TRBV21-1 is noted as a pseudogene. The CDR3 runs to 16 residues. CDR3 residues: CASSNDGRGPWETQYF. The DNA for the CDR3 is TGTGCCAGCAGCAATGATGGGCGGGGCCCTTGGGAGACCCAGTACTTC.

This clone has just one count. This chain joins TRBV4-1 and TRBJ2-1, with TRBD2 as a possible D gene (6 bases). Germline-derived CDR1 and CDR2 are MGHRA and YSYEKL. There are 13 residues in the CDR3. Trimming cost V 3 bases and J 10 bases, with 13 bases left between them. CDR3 nucleotides: TGCGCCAGCAGCCAGGGGACTGACCCGGAGCAGTTCTTC. Protein: CASSQGTDPEQFF.

The chain uses TRBV19 and TRBJ2-1, with TRBD1 matching 7 bases. The CDR3 contains 13 residues. CDR1 LNHDA and CDR2 SQIVND come from the germline V gene (reference sequence). Trimming at V came to 5 bases and at J to 6 bases, leaving 4 bases not matched to a gene. The chain's CDR3 is CASSSDRFNEQFF. The DNA of the CDR3 is TGTGCCAGTAGTTCGGACAGGTTCAATGAGCAGTTCTTC.

V usage is TRBV11-2 and J usage is TRBJ1-1; D uncertain. Per the germline V gene, CDR1 is SGHAT and CDR2 is FQNNGV. V gave up 5 bases and J gave up 0 bases, with 7 bases separating them. The CDR3 totals 13 residues. The CDR3, as DNA: TGTGCCAGCAGCCTCAGTATGAACACTGAAGCTTTCTTT. It encodes CASSLSMNTEAFF.

The J gene is TRBJ1-3, the V gene TRBV28, with D possibly matching TRBD1 (5 bases). The CDR3 runs 17 residues. Per the germline V gene, CDR1 is MDHEN and CDR2 is SYDVKM. The V end was cut by 6 bases, the J end by 4 bases, with 22 bases between. The CDR3 DNA follows: TGTGCCAGCAGGCGCGCCAGGGACGGGCGGGAGGGAAACACCATATATTTT. Translating gives CASRRARDGREGNTIYF. Complete variable domain (other parts from reference TRBV28 and TRBJ1-3): DVKVTQSSRYLVKRTGEKVFLECVQDMDHENMFWYRQDPGLGLRLIYFSYDVKMKEKGDIPEGYSVSREKKERFSLILESASTNQTSMYLCASRRARDGREGNTIYFGEGSWLTVV.

The J gene is TRBJ2-5, the V gene TRBV2, with TRBD2 as a possible D gene (7 bases). V lost 6 bases, J lost 5 bases, and 19 bases lay in between. Germline loops: CDR1 SNHLY, CDR2 FYNNEI. This CDR3 spans 15 amino acids. CDR3 residues: CASSVDPGGRETQYF. The CDR3 DNA is TGTGCCAGCAGCGTCGACCCGGGGGGCCGGGAGACCCAGTACTTC.

The chain recombines TRBV6-5 with TRBJ1-1; tentative D call: TRBD1 (6 bases). The germline V gene encodes CDR1 MNHEY and CDR2 SVGAGI. The CDR3 is made up of 14 amino acids. V shed 5 bases and J shed 4 bases, with 14 bases lying between them. The CDR3 loop reads CASSPPGGPTEAFF. The CDR3 DNA reads TGTGCCAGCAGTCCCCCGGGGGGCCCCACTGAAGCTTTCTTT.

This chain uses TRBV5-8 with TRBJ2-3; D is unresolved. The germline V gene has CDR1 SGHTS and CDR2 YDEGEE. V was pared by 3 bases and J by 6 bases, with 11 bases between. The CDR3 is 13 residues long. The CDR3 reads CASSSTVSDTQYF. The CDR3 DNA reads TGTGCCAGCAGCTCGACGGTGTCTGATACGCAGTATTTT.

The rearrangement uses TRBV4-1 and TRBJ1-4, with D hard to call. This CDR3 is built from 16 residues. Germline lookup yields CDR1 MGHRA and CDR2 YSYEKL. The V end lost 4 bases, the J end lost 5 bases, and 17 bases lay between the germline ends. CDR3 protein: CASSPRGKDPNEKLFF. CDR3 coding DNA: TGCGCCAGCAGCCCCCGTGGTAAGGACCCAAATGAAAAACTGTTTTTT.

The rearrangement links TRBV9 to TRBJ2-7; D might be TRBD1 (6 bases). V was shortened by 3 bases and J by 7 bases, with 14 bases between the two germline ends. Germline lookup yields CDR1 SGDLS and CDR2 YYNGEE. This CDR3 has 13 residues. CDR3 in amino acids: CASSAQTGREQYF. The CDR3 region has the DNA TGTGCCAGCAGCGCGCAAACAGGGCGAGAGCAGTACTTC.

The CDR3 here is CAWSEPGLRNQPQHF. The CDR3 DNA is TGTGCCTGGAGTGAGCCGGGACTTCGCAATCAGCCCCAGCATTTT. V usage is TRBV30 and J usage is TRBJ1-5, with a weak D call TRBD1 (5 bases). Germline values: CDR1 GTSNPN, CDR2 SVGIG (reference sequence). The V end was cut by 1 base, the J end by 2 bases, with 12 bases between. The length of the CDR3 is 15 residues.

V gene TRBV29-1 combines with J gene TRBJ1-2; 11 nucleotides align to TRBD1. Trimming removed 6 bases from V and 0 bases from J; junction bases left unmatched: 6. The germline V gene has CDR1 SQVTM and CDR2 ANQGSEA. The CDR3 sequence is 15 residues long. The chain's CDR3 is CSVDRGLPANYGYTF. The CDR3 coding sequence is TGCAGCGTGGACAGGGGGCTACCAGCTAACTATGGCTACACCTTC.

The CDR3 DNA is TGCAGCGTTGCGGTGGAGAGGGACACTGAAGCTTTCTTT. Translated, it gives CSVAVERDTEAFF. The gene calls are TRBV29-1 and TRBJ1-1, with unresolved D. With 4 bases removed from V and 3 bases from J, the gap between germline ends came to 12 bases. Germline V gene data show CDR1 as SQVTM and CDR2 as ANQGSEA. This CDR3 has 13 residues.

This clone was seen a single time. The genes are TRBV11-2 and TRBJ1-1, with D hard to call. V gave up 6 bases and J gave up 7 bases, with 12 bases separating them. Per the germline V gene, CDR1 is SGHAT and CDR2 is FQNNGV. This CDR3 is built from 12 residues. In DNA, the CDR3 is TGTGCCAGCAGTCTAACCGGGATTGAAGCTTTCTTT. Translation gives CASSLTGIEAFF.

The J gene is TRBJ1-5, the V gene TRBV10-2, with 9 bases aligning to TRBD1. CDR1 and CDR2 (germline): WSHSY, SAAADI. After removal of 1 base from V and 7 bases from J, the junction contained 8 bases not matched to a gene. The CDR3 has 16 amino acids. The CDR3 region has the DNA TGCGCCAGCAGTGAGTTACAGGGGGCCACGTACCAGCCCCAGCATTTT. Amino acids: CASSELQGATYQPQHF.

Only a few counts were recorded for this clone. The chain links TRBV7-9 to TRBJ1-2; D unclear. Looked up from germline, CDR1 is SEHNR and CDR2 is FQNEAQ (reference sequence). The CDR3 consists of 14 residues. V was shortened by 0 bases and J by 2 bases, with 7 bases between the two germline ends. The DNA of the CDR3 is TGTGCCAGCAGCTTAGCCGGCGGGAACTATGGCTACACCTTC. This gives the protein CASSLAGGNYGYTF.

The chain has TRBV7-3 and TRBJ2-2; the match to TRBD2 covers 9 bases. The CDR3 is 14 amino acids. In germline, CDR1 is SGHTA, CDR2 FQGTGA. V shed 6 bases, J shed 5 bases, and the junction held 4 bases outside the gene matches. This chain's CDR3 is CASRRTSDTGELFF. The CDR3 region has the DNA TGTGCCAGCAGGCGGACTAGCGATACCGGGGAGCTGTTTTTT.

This clone was observed once. The chain carries TRBV21-1 and TRBJ1-1. TRBV21-1 corresponds to a pseudogene. This CDR3 is 14 amino acids long. The DNA for the CDR3 is TGTGCCAGCAGCCCCCGGGGAGAGAGGACTGAAGCTTTCTTT. Its translation: CASSPRGERTEAFF.

This rearrangement joins TRBV9 to TRBJ2-1; 10 bases align to TRBD2. J lost 1 base, V lost 2 bases, and 0 bases had no gene match. CDR1 and CDR2 from the germline V gene are SGDLS and YYNGEE. This CDR3 region has 15 residues. The CDR3, as DNA: TGTGCCAGCAGCGTTAGCGGGGGGTCCTACAATGAGCAGTTCTTC. Residues: CASSVSGGSYNEQFF.

This chain joins TRBV28 and TRBJ1-1; possible D gene TRBD1, 5 bases. The V gene lost 6 bases and the J gene lost 7 bases, with 12 bases spanning the gap. Germline V lookup: CDR1 MDHEN, CDR2 SYDVKM. This CDR3 comprises 12 residues. The CDR3 region has the DNA TGTGCCAGCAGCGCGGGACCCGGTGAAGCTTTCTTT. Its protein product is CASSAGPGEAFF.